The following is a T cell receptor (beta chain) sequence with its context. The record originates from a study of blood T cell repertoires in COVID-19. Study-wide background: Samples came from the United States, Italy and Spain, spanning acute and convalescent COVID-19. The cDNA or gDNA used as material had been derived from T cells, B-cell-depleted T cells, or PBMCs.

In the study's own analysis: Amplification from reference gene primers served as the basis for estimated nucleated cell counts. Measured with immunoSEQ multiplex PCR; TCRdb has only the in-frame clones, and not every one. V and J calls and clone size are as listed in that table; D and trimming were resolved from the DNA. The repertoire holds some 290,000 clones, with about 90% as singletons. This CDR3 is 16 amino acids long. The V and J ends lost 7 bases and 2 bases respectively, with 20 bases between them. The germline CDR1 and CDR2 sequences are MNHEY and SMNVEV (reference sequence). The source is a woman between 40 and 50 years old with COVID-19, enrolled during active disease. The rearrangement links TRBV27 to TRBJ1-1; TRBD1 might be the D (6 bases). Material for sequencing was peripheral blood. DNA of the CDR3: TGTGCCAGCACCCCCCTCCGGGGGGGCTTAAACACTGAAGCTTTCTTT. Its translation is CASTPLRGGLNTEAFF.